These 4 T cell receptor beta chains came from one sample sequenced in a study of T-cell memory formation after mild COVID-19. TCRdb itself ran the 5' RACE reads through MiXCR, one entry per CDR3 protein. There are hundreds of thousands of distinct CDR3 sequences in the sample; roughly 21% occur only once, and around 8.4% lies in the top ten. The sequencing input was PBMCs or a T cell subset sorted from them (not recorded which). These receptors originate from an adult woman who had mild COVID-19 (a few samples of this study predate the infection). Cell type and time point are not known.

This clonotype was detected only a few times. V gene TRBV5-1 combines with J gene TRBJ1-4; D not certain. From germline, CDR1 is SGHRS and CDR2 YFSETQ. The length of the CDR3 is 14 residues. V lost 0 bases and J lost 7, with 10 bases in between. CDR3 sequence (DNA): TGCGCCAGCAGCTTGGCCGAGGGAATTGAAAAACTGTTTTTT. Amino acid sequence: CASSLAEGIEKLFF. Drawing the rest from reference TRBV5-1 and TRBJ1-4, the complete variable domain is KAGVTQTPRYLIKTRGQQVTLSCSPISGHRSVSWYQQTPGQGLQFLFEYFSETQRNKGNFPGRFSGRQFSNSRSEMNVSTLELGDSALYLCASSLAEGIEKLFFGSGTQLSVL.

The table lists this clonotype with a few counts. This sequence joins TRBV12-3 or TRBV12-4 and TRBJ2-7; D is perhaps TRBD1 (6 bases). The CDR3 sequence is 14 residues long. The germline V and J ends were trimmed by 5 bases and 5 bases, with 16 bases remaining between them. The CDR3 nucleotides are TGTGCCAGCAGTCTCATACAGGGTAGCGACGAGCAGTACTTC. Translating it yields CASSLIQGSDEQYF.

This chain connects TRBV12-3 or TRBV12-4 to TRBJ2-1; the match to TRBD2 covers 10 bases. The CDR3 runs 16 residues. Losses at the gene ends were 8 bases for V and 4 bases for J; bases not matched to a gene: 11. This CDR3 is CASLLAGKSGYNEQFF. The CDR3 DNA follows: TGTGCCAGCTTACTAGCGGGGAAATCCGGATACAATGAGCAGTTCTTC.

The V and J genes are TRBV7-6 and TRBJ2-1; 9 bases align to TRBD1. Germline trimming cut 5 bases from V and 2 bases from J; bases unmatched to any gene: 7. CDR1 and CDR2 (germline): SGHVS, FNYEAQ. The CDR3 sequence is 16 residues long. The CDR3, as DNA: TGTGCCAGCAGCCTACAGGGGGCCAGGACCTACAATGAGCAGTTCTTC. Translating gives CASSLQGARTYNEQFF.